Reported below is one T cell receptor (beta chain). The sample is drawn from a study of T cell changes during pregnancy in multiple sclerosis. The CDR3 has 13 residues. Per germline, CDR1 SGHAT and CDR2 FQNNGV. Trimming removed 3 bases at V and 4 bases at J, with 9 bases between. Assay: immunoSEQ multiplex PCR; the TCRdb copy retains only in-frame clones and omits some. The data hold under 95,000 clones, with roughly 89% observed a single time. The receptor was derived from a female donor in good health, enrolled as a control in a pregnancy study. This chain connects TRBV11-2 to TRBJ1-1, with D uncertain. Sample: peripheral blood, taken after pregnancy. DNA for the CDR3: TGTGCCAGCAGCTTCATTCCCGGCACTGAAGCTTTCTTT. This gives the protein CASSFIPGTEAFF. Based on the CDR3 plus reference TRBV11-2 and TRBJ1-1, the full variable domain is EAGVAQSPRYKIIEKRQSVAFWCNPISGHATLYWYQQILGQGPKLLIQFQNNGVVDDSQLPKDRFSAERLKGVDSTLKIQPAKLEDSAVYLCASSFIPGTEAFFGQGTRLTVV.